The next 9 T cell receptor beta chains were all read from a single sample in a study of blood T cell repertoires in COVID-19. Sequencing used immunoSEQ multiplex PCR; TCRdb keeps in-frame clones, though not all of them. The data hold about 160,000 clones, with more than 75% observed a single time. Sequences were obtained from peripheral blood. All receptors come from a man between 60 and 75 years old with active or convalescent COVID-19.

The V call is TRBV5-1, the J call TRBJ2-3; 10 bases are a match to TRBD2. CDR1 is SGHRS, CDR2 YFSETQ, per germline. With 4 bases clipped from V and 1 base from J, the junction kept 6 bases outside the gene matches. The CDR3 loop spans 16 amino acids. The CDR3 spells CASSGLAGGGTDTQYF. For the CDR3, the DNA is TGCGCCAGCAGCGGCTTAGCGGGGGGCGGCACAGATACGCAGTATTTT.

The V gene is TRBV7-6, the J gene TRBJ1-5; D unclear. Trimming cost V 1 base and J 5 bases, with 12 bases left between them. This CDR3 region has 15 residues. Per the germline V gene, CDR1 is SGHVS and CDR2 is FNYEAQ. CDR3 DNA sequence: TGTGCCAGCAGCTTAGACGCGGGCCCCTATCAGCCCCAGCATTTT. This gives the protein CASSLDAGPYQPQHF.

This rearrangement joins TRBV7-2 to TRBJ2-2, with 9 nucleotides matching TRBD2. Germline V gives CDR1 SGHTA, CDR2 FQGNSA. With 7 bases clipped from V and 4 bases from J, the junction kept 10 bases outside the gene matches. The CDR3 has 16 residues. The CDR3 loop reads CASTEGLAGITGELFF. The CDR3 DNA follows: TGTGCCAGCACCGAGGGGCTAGCGGGGATCACCGGGGAGCTGTTTTTT.

This clone was counted a few times. This rearrangement joins TRBV6-1 to TRBJ1-5; TRBD1 agrees at 8 bases. Germline V CDR1 and CDR2: MNHNS, SASEGT. The length of the CDR3 is 15 residues. Trimming took 1 base from V and 5 from J; bases not matched to a gene: 4. CDR3 bases: TGTGCCAGCAGTGAAGGGGCAGGGGGCTATCAGCCCCAGCATTTT. This encodes CASSEGAGGYQPQHF.

The table lists this clone with a count of one. The CDR3 reads CASSLNRGLHTEAFF. The CDR3 DNA is TGTGCCAGCAGTTTAAACAGGGGGCTTCACACTGAAGCTTTCTTT. The genes are TRBV28 and TRBJ1-1, with 9 positions matching TRBD1. Trimming removed 2 bases from V and 3 bases from J; junction bases left unmatched: 4. Per germline, CDR1 MDHEN and CDR2 SYDVKM. The length of the CDR3 is 15 residues. The complete variable domain, with remaining parts taken from reference TRBV28 and TRBJ1-1, reads DVKVTQSSRYLVKRTGEKVFLECVQDMDHENMFWYRQDPGLGLRLIYFSYDVKMKEKGDIPEGYSVSREKKERFSLILESASTNQTSMYLCASSLNRGLHTEAFFGQGTRLTVV.

The chain joins TRBV25-1 to TRBJ2-3, with 13 bases that match TRBD2. Looked up from germline, CDR1 is MGHDK and CDR2 is SYGVNS. Trimming cost V 5 bases and J 6 bases; bases outside gene matches: 11. CDR3 length: 17 amino acids. The CDR3 DNA sequence: TGTGCCAGCAGTCAAGATAGACTAGCGGGAGGATCGGATACGCAGTATTTT. Amino acids: CASSQDRLAGGSDTQYF.

The V call is TRBV18, the J call TRBJ2-2; a possible D gene is TRBD1 (6 bases). The CDR3 is made up of 15 amino acids. The germline CDR1 and CDR2 sequences are KGHSH and LQKENI. V was cut by 3 bases and J by 4 bases, with 12 bases left in between. The CDR3 bases are TGTGCCAGCTCACCCAGGGACATTTTCACCGGGGAGCTGTTTTTT. It codes for CASSPRDIFTGELFF.

This chain joins TRBV18 and TRBJ1-1; 7 bases match TRBD1. This CDR3 comprises 13 residues. Germline CDR1 KGHSH, CDR2 LQKENI. V was pared by 4 bases and J by 3 bases, with 2 bases of the junction left unmatched. In DNA, the CDR3 is TGTGCCAGCTCACAGGGGGCGCACACTGAAGCTTTCTTT. Its translation: CASSQGAHTEAFF.

The V gene is TRBV29-1, the J gene TRBJ2-3, with 9 bases aligning to TRBD2. Trimming removed 6 bases from V and 1 base from J; junction bases left unmatched: 2. CDR1 and CDR2 (germline): SQVTM, ANQGSEA. CDR3 length equals 13 residues. CDR3 DNA sequence: TGCAGCGTAGTAGCGGGGGGCACAGATACGCAGTATTTT. Translated, it gives CSVVAGGTDTQYF.